The sequence of this T cell receptor (beta chain) was determined in a study of shared T cell receptors in the human thymus. This clone was counted once. Clones were sequenced by immunoSEQ multiplex PCR, and TCRdb holds only the in-frame ones, with some missing. This sample has hundreds of thousands of clones, with about 90% found just once. Trimming removed 4 bases from V and 6 bases from J; junction bases left unmatched: 10. The CDR3 is 17 amino acids. Germline assignment: CDR1 SGDLS and CDR2 YYNGEE. These data were likewise used in another study, on human thymus T cells.

The J gene is TRBJ2-1, the V gene TRBV9, with 13 positions matching TRBD2. The TCR sequence derives from a boy under three years old with a congenital heart defect. The source material was thymocytes. DNA for the CDR3: TGTGCCAGCAGCACCCGAAAACTAGCGGGGGGGTCCAATGAGCAGTTCTTC. This translates into CASSTRKLAGGSNEQFF.